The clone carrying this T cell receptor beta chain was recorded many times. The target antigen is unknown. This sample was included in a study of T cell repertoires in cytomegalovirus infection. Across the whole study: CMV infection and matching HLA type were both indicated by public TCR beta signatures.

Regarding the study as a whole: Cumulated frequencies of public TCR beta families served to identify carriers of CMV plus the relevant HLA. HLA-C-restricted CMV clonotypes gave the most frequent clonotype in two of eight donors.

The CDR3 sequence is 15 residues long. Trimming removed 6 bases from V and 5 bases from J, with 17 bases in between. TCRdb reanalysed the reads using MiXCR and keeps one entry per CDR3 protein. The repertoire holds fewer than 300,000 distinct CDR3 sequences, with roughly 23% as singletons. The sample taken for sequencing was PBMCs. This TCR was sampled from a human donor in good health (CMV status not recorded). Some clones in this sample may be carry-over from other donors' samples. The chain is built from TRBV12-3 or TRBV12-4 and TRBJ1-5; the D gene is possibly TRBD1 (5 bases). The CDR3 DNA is TGTGCCAGCAGCCTAAAGACGCAGGGTGATCAGCCCCAGCATTTT. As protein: CASSLKTQGDQPQHF.